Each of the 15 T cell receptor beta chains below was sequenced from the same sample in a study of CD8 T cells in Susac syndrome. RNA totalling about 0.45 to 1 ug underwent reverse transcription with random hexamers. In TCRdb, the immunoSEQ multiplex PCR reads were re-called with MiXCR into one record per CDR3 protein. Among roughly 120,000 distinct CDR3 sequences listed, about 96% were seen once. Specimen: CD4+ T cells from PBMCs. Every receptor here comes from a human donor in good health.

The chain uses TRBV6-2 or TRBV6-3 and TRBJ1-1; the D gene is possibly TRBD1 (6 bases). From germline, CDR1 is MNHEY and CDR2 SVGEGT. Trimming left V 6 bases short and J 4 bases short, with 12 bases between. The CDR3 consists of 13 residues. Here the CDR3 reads CASRSTGLTEAFF. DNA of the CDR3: TGTGCCAGCAGGTCTACAGGGCTCACTGAAGCTTTCTTT.

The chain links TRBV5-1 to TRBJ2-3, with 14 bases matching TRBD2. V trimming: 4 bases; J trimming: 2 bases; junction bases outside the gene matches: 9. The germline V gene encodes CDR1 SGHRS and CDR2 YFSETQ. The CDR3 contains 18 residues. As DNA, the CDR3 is TGCGCCAGCAGCCCCCCGACTAGCGGGGGGGCTAACACAGATACGCAGTATTTT. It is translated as CASSPPTSGGANTDTQYF.

The CDR3 loop reads CAISESMARNQPQHF. DNA for the CDR3: TGTGCCATCAGTGAGTCGATGGCGCGGAATCAGCCCCAGCATTTT. The genes are TRBV10-3 and TRBJ1-5, with D unresolved. This CDR3 spans 15 amino acids. The V gene lost 0 bases and the J gene lost 4 bases, with 10 bases spanning the gap. The germline CDR1 and CDR2 sequences are ENHRY and SYGVKD.

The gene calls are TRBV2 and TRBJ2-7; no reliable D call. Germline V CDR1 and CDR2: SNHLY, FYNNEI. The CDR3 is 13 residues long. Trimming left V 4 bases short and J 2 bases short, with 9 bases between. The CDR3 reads CASSVYGTYEQYF. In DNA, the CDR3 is TGTGCCAGCAGTGTTTACGGAACCTACGAGCAGTACTTC.

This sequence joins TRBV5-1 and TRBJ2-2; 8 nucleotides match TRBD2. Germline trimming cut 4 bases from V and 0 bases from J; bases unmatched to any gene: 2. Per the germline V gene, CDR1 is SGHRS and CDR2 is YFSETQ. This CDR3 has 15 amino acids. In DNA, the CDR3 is TGCGCCAGCAGCCCGGGACTAGCGAACACCGGGGAGCTGTTTTTT. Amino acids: CASSPGLANTGELFF.

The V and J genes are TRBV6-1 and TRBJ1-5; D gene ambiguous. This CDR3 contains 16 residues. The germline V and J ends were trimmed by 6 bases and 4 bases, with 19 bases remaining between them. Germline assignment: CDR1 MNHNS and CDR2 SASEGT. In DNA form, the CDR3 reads TGTGCCAGCAGCTTGAATTGGCAGGCTGGGAATCAGCCCCAGCATTTT. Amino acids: CASSLNWQAGNQPQHF.

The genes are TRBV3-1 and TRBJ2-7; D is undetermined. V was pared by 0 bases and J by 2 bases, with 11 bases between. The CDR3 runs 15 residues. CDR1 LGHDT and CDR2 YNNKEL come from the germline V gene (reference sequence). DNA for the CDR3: TGTGCCAGCAGCCAAGATTTTAGTGCGCCCTACGAGCAGTACTTC. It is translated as CASSQDFSAPYEQYF.

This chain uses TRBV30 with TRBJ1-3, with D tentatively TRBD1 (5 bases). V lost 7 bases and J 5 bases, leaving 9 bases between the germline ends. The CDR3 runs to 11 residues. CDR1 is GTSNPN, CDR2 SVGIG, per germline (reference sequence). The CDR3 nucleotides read TGTGCCTTCTCGGACAGAAACACCATATATTTT. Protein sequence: CAFSDRNTIYF.

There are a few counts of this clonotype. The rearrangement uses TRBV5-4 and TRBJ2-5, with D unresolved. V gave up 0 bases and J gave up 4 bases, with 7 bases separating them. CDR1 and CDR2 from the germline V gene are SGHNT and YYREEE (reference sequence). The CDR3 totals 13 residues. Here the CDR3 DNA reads TGTGCCAGCAGCTTGGGGCCGGGAGAGACCCAGTACTTC. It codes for CASSLGPGETQYF.

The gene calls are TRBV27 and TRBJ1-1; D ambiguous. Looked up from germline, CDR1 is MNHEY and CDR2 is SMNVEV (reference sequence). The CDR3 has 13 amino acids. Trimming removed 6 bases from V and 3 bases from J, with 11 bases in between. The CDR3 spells CASSPKLYTEAFF. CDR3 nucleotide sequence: TGTGCCAGCAGCCCTAAACTATACACTGAAGCTTTCTTT.

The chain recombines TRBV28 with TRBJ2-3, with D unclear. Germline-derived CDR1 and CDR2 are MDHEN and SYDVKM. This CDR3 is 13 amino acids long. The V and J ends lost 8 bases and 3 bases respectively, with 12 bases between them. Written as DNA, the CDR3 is TGTGCCAGCGGCTCACGTCGTACAGATACGCAGTATTTT. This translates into CASGSRRTDTQYF.

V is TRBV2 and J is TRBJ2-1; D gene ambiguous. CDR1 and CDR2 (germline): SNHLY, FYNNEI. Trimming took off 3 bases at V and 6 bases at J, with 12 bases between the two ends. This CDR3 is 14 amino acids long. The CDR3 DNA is TGTGCCAGCAGTGATTCTGGCGGCCCCAATGAGCAGTTCTTC. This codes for CASSDSGGPNEQFF.

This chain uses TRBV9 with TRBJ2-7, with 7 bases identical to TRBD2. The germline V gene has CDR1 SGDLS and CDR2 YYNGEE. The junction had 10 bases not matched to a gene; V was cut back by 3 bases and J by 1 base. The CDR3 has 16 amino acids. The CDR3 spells CASSAQSGATSYEQYF. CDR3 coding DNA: TGTGCCAGCAGCGCACAAAGCGGGGCTACATCCTACGAGCAGTACTTC.

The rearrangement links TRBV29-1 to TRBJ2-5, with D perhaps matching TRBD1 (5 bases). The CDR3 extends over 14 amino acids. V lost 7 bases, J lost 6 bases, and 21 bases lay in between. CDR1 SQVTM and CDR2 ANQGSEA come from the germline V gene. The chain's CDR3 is CSAVGPVGAKTQYF. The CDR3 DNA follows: TGCAGCGCCGTGGGGCCGGTTGGGGCGAAGACCCAGTACTTC.

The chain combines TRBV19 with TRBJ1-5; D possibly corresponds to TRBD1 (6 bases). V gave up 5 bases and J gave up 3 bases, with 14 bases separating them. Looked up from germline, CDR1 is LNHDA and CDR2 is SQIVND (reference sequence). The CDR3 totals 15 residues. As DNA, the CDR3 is TGTGCCAGTAGTTCACAGGGCATTAACAATCAGCCCCAGCATTTT. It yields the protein CASSSQGINNQPQHF.